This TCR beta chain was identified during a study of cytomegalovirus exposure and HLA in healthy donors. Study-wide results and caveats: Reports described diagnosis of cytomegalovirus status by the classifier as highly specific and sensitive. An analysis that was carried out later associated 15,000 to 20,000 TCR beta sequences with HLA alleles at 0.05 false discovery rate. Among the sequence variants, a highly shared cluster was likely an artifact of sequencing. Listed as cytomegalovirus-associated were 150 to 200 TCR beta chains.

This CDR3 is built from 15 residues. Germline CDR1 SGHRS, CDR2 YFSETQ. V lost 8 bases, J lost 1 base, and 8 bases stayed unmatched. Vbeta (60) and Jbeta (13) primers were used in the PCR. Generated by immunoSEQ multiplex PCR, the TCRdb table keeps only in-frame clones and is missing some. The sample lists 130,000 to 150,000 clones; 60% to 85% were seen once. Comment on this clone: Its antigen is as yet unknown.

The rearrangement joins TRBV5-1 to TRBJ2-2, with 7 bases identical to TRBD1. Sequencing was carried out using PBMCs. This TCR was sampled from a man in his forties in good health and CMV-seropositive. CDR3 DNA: TGCGCCAGTGTGCCCGGGACAGTGAACACCGGGGAGCTGTTTTTT. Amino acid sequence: CASVPGTVNTGELFF.